This TCR beta chain appears in the sequencing data of a study of beta chain features in type 1 diabetes. Study at large: Comparable age, gender and cell yields were observed in patients relative to healthy donors.

The sequenced template was cDNA made from the entire isolated RNA. There were about 3.57 million reads on average in the naive, central memory and regulatory T cell samples. Assay: immunoSEQ multiplex PCR; the TCRdb copy retains only in-frame clones and omits some. This sample has 680,000 or so clones, with around a sixth found just once. About this clone: No antigen is known for it.

V lost 6 bases and J lost 3; bases outside the gene matches: 10. Germline-derived CDR1 and CDR2 are ENHRY and SYGVKD. CDR3 length: 16 amino acids. Overall study results and limits: When Type 1 diabetes patients were examined, their TCRB CDR3s proved moderately but significantly shorter in all four CD4+ subsets.

The clonotype originates from a man younger than 35 in good health. The material sequenced was naive CD4+ T cells from blood. The J gene is TRBJ2-3, the V gene TRBV10-3; the match to TRBD1 covers 9 bases. In DNA form, the CDR3 reads TGTGCCATCAGCCTGACCCGGGACAGGGTGACAGATACGCAGTATTTT. Translation: CAISLTRDRVTDTQYF.